One sample yielded the 30 T cell receptor beta chains listed below, sequenced in a study of control samples from healthy donors and cancer patients. This table comes from immunoSEQ multiplex PCR, and its TCRdb copy is limited to in-frame clones, with some not included. The profile shows 100,000 to 150,000 clones, over 75% of them singletons. Material: blood. The receptor set was obtained from a man aged 35 to 55 in good health.

This rearrangement joins TRBV11-1 to TRBJ2-2; 7 bases agree with TRBD1. V trimming: 5 bases; J trimming: 1 base; junction bases outside the gene matches: 4. The CDR3 covers 15 residues. Germline values: CDR1 SGHAT, CDR2 FQDESV (reference sequence). The DNA of the CDR3 is TGTGCCAGCAGCCTCCGGACAGGGAACACCGGGGAGCTGTTTTTT. Translating gives CASSLRTGNTGELFF. Drawing the rest from reference TRBV11-1 and TRBJ2-2, the complete variable domain is EAEVAQSPRYKITEKSQAVAFWCDPISGHATLYWYRQILGQGPELLVQFQDESVVDDSQLPKDRFSAERLKGVDSTLKIQPAELGDSAMYLCASSLRTGNTGELFFGEGSRLTVL.

The chain recombines TRBV5-1 with TRBJ2-5, with TRBD1 matching over 7 bases. This CDR3 region has 15 residues. CDR1 and CDR2 from the germline V gene are SGHRS and YFSETQ. V dropped 0 bases and J dropped 4; count of bases not matched to a gene: 6. CDR3 residues: CASSLARGSGETQYF. The CDR3 DNA reads TGCGCCAGCAGCTTGGCCAGGGGGAGTGGAGAGACCCAGTACTTC.

The rearrangement joins TRBV11-3 to TRBJ2-3; no definite D call. CDR3 size: 14 residues. Trimming cost V 1 base and J 4 bases, with 9 bases left between them. Germline loops: CDR1 SGHNT, CDR2 YENEEA. CDR3 residues: CASSLASSADTQYF. CDR3 coding DNA: TGTGCCAGCAGCTTAGCCTCTTCGGCAGATACGCAGTATTTT.

This sequence joins TRBV6-5 and TRBJ2-5, with no clear D. CDR3 length: 13 residues. The germline gives CDR1 MNHEY, CDR2 SVGAGI. V dropped 6 bases and J dropped 5 bases, with 13 bases sitting between them. The CDR3 DNA follows: TGTGCCAGCAGCGCCCGCCGGTCGGAGACCCAGTACTTC. Protein product: CASSARRSETQYF.

The chain has TRBV5-5 and TRBJ2-7; tentative D call: TRBD2 (6 bases). Trimming took off 7 bases at V and 6 bases at J, with 23 bases between the two ends. The length of the CDR3 is 15 residues. From germline, CDR1 is SGHKS and CDR2 YYEKEE (reference sequence). The CDR3 DNA follows: TGTGCCAGCTTCCGCCCGGGGACTTCCGGGGGCGAGCAGTACTTC. It is translated as CASFRPGTSGGEQYF.

This chain links TRBV5-4 with TRBJ2-4; weak D call: TRBD2 (7 bases). The CDR3 totals 16 residues. CDR1 is SGHNT, CDR2 YYREEE, per germline (reference sequence). Trimming removed 4 bases at V and 1 base at J, with 15 bases between. The CDR3 nucleotides read TGTGCCAGCAGCCCGGGGGGCGTTTCTGCCAAAAACATTCAGTACTTC. It specifies CASSPGGVSAKNIQYF.

This clone was observed a handful of times. In DNA form, the CDR3 reads TGTGCCAGCAGCCAAGACAGGAACCCCTACGAGCAGTACTTC. It encodes CASSQDRNPYEQYF. This chain connects TRBV7-9 to TRBJ2-7; a weak D match, TRBD1 (6 bases). V was shortened by 5 bases and J by 2 bases, with 13 bases between the two germline ends. CDR3 length: 14 amino acids. Germline assignment: CDR1 SEHNR and CDR2 FQNEAQ (reference sequence).

About this clone: Other DNA sequences in this sample translate to the same CDR3. This rearrangement joins TRBV3-1 (or the pseudogene TRBV3-2) to TRBJ1-4, with 7 bases identical to TRBD1. V lost 3 bases and J lost 0; bases outside the gene matches: 7. The CDR3 consists of 17 residues. Germline CDR1 LGHDT, CDR2 YNNKEL (reference sequence). The chain's CDR3 is CASSHGAGGATNEKLFF. CDR3 nucleotide sequence: TGTGCCAGCAGCCATGGGGCAGGGGGAGCAACTAATGAAAAACTGTTTTTT.

The V and J genes are TRBV2 and TRBJ1-5; weak D call: TRBD1 (5 bases). V was pared by 1 base and J by 1 base, with 8 bases between. Germline CDR1 and CDR2: SNHLY and FYNNEI. The CDR3 has 15 residues. The CDR3 region has the DNA TGTGCCAGCAGTGAAGAGGGGTTGAGCAATCAGCCCCAGCATTTT. It codes for CASSEEGLSNQPQHF.

The rearrangement uses TRBV5-5 and TRBJ2-1; D possibly matches TRBD1 or TRBD2 (5 bases each). Germline V lookup: CDR1 SGHKS, CDR2 YYEKEE (reference sequence). V gave up 4 bases and J gave up 4 bases, with 12 bases separating them. The CDR3 is 14 residues long. The CDR3 region has the DNA TGTGCCAGCAGCGTTGGGACCGCTTACAATGAGCAGTTCTTC. Translating it yields CASSVGTAYNEQFF.

The chain uses TRBV5-6 and TRBJ2-7; D remains unclear. The ends were cut back, 0 bases at V and 9 bases at J, with 13 bases in the middle. CDR3 length equals 13 residues. The germline V gene has CDR1 SGHDT and CDR2 YYEEEE. In DNA form, the CDR3 reads TGTGCCAGCAGCTTGGATTCTGGGTCGGCGCAGTACTTC. Protein product: CASSLDSGSAQYF.

The rearrangement joins TRBV24-1 to TRBJ2-5; 8 positions match TRBD1. CDR1 and CDR2 from the germline V gene are KGHDR and SFDVKD. The CDR3 contains 13 residues. The V and J ends lost 7 bases and 2 bases, in that order; junction bases with no gene match: 2. The CDR3 region has the DNA TGTGCCACCAGGGACAGGGCTCAAGAGACCCAGTACTTC. Protein sequence: CATRDRAQETQYF.

The rearrangement uses TRBV7-9 and TRBJ1-2; TRBD1 matches at 9 bases. This CDR3 contains 17 residues. Per the germline V gene, CDR1 is SEHNR and CDR2 is FQNEAQ (reference sequence). J gave up 3 bases and V 8 bases, and 16 bases lay outside the gene matches. The CDR3 region is CASAPGTGYDNHYGYTF. CDR3 bases: TGTGCCAGCGCCCCCGGGACAGGGTACGACAATCACTATGGCTACACCTTC.

The chain employs TRBV7-9 and TRBJ2-1; TRBD2 aligns across 9 bases. This CDR3 contains 16 residues. Per the germline V gene, CDR1 is SEHNR and CDR2 is FQNEAQ (reference sequence). V was pared by 6 bases and J by 5 bases, with 11 bases of the junction left unmatched. The chain's CDR3 is CASSIVGGGANNEQFF. The CDR3 bases are TGTGCCAGCAGTATAGTTGGCGGGGGGGCCAACAATGAGCAGTTCTTC.

The J gene is TRBJ1-6, the V gene TRBV5-5, with D possibly matching TRBD1 (5 bases). The CDR3 is 15 residues long. The germline CDR1 and CDR2 sequences are SGHKS and YYEKEE (reference sequence). V shed 2 bases and J shed 6 bases, with 12 bases lying between them. The CDR3 coding sequence is TGTGCCAGCAGCTTTGGGGATGGGGGTAATTCACCCCTCCACTTT. It is translated as CASSFGDGGNSPLHF. Filled out from reference TRBV5-5 and TRBJ1-6, the complete variable domain reads DAGVTQSPTHLIKTRGQQVTLRCSPISGHKSVSWYQQVLGQGPQFIFQYYEKEERGRGNFPDRFSARQFPNYSSELNVNALLLGDSALYLCASSFGDGGNSPLHFGNGTRLTVT.

The genes are TRBV6-5 and TRBJ1-5; 8 bases map to TRBD1. Germline lookup yields CDR1 MNHEY and CDR2 SVGAGI. V lost 6 bases and J lost 1; bases outside the gene matches: 5. The CDR3 consists of 15 residues. The CDR3 loop reads CASRRDRTSNQPQHF. CDR3 in DNA: TGTGCCAGCAGACGGGACAGGACCAGCAATCAGCCCCAGCATTTT.

The chain recombines TRBV5-6 with TRBJ1-1; D is unclear. Trimming removed 0 bases from V and 4 bases from J, with 7 bases in between. The CDR3 runs to 13 residues. The germline CDR1 and CDR2 sequences are SGHDT and YYEEEE. The chain's CDR3 is CASSLVSGTEAFF. Here the CDR3 DNA reads TGTGCCAGCAGCTTGGTCTCCGGCACTGAAGCTTTCTTT.

The rearrangement joins TRBV11-2 to TRBJ1-4; TRBD1 agrees at 8 bases. CDR3 length equals 15 residues. Trimming cost V 4 bases and J 6 bases; bases outside gene matches: 7. Germline CDR1 SGHAT, CDR2 FQNNGV. Here the CDR3 DNA reads TGTGCCAGCAGCTCGGACAGGGAGGAGTATGAAAAACTGTTTTTT. It codes for CASSSDREEYEKLFF.

The chain recombines TRBV9 with TRBJ1-1; D is uncertain. V dropped 0 bases and J dropped 0 bases, with 6 bases sitting between them. The CDR3 sequence is 14 residues long. CDR1 is SGDLS and CDR2 is YYNGEE in the germline V gene. CDR3 in DNA: TGTGCCAGCAGCGTAGACTCCGTGAACACTGAAGCTTTCTTT. Translation: CASSVDSVNTEAFF.

This rearrangement joins TRBV4-1 to TRBJ1-5; perhaps TRBD1 as D (5 bases). The CDR3 has 12 amino acids. The V gene lost 2 bases and the J gene lost 10 bases, with 9 bases spanning the gap. Germline V gene sequence: CDR1 MGHRA, CDR2 YSYEKL. CDR3 in amino acids: CASSQIGGPQHF. In DNA, the CDR3 is TGCGCCAGCAGCCAAATCGGGGGTCCCCAGCATTTT.

This chain links TRBV5-1 with TRBJ1-1, with a weak D call TRBD1 (6 bases). Per germline, CDR1 SGHRS and CDR2 YFSETQ. The CDR3 is made up of 14 amino acids. Between the trimmed V and J ends, which lost 6 bases and 2 bases, there was a span of 14 bases. DNA of the CDR3: TGCGCCAGCAACCCGGGACAAGCTAACACTGAAGCTTTCTTT. It translates to CASNPGQANTEAFF.

The chain couples TRBV5-1 to TRBJ2-3, with D maybe TRBD2 (6 bases). V dropped 4 bases and J dropped 0 bases, with 12 bases sitting between them. Germline V CDR1 and CDR2: SGHRS, YFSETQ. The CDR3 runs to 15 residues. The CDR3 bases are TGCGCCAGCAGCCGGGTCCTAGCGAGCACAGATACGCAGTATTTT. Residues: CASSRVLASTDTQYF.

The chain uses TRBV18 and TRBJ2-7; tentative D call: TRBD2 (6 bases). The CDR3 length is 14 residues. The germline V gene encodes CDR1 KGHSH and CDR2 LQKENI. Trimming shortened V by 5 bases and J by 3 bases, and 14 bases separated the two germline ends. CDR3 region: CASSSPGVFYEQYF. The CDR3 DNA sequence: TGTGCCAGCTCATCCCCGGGGGTTTTCTACGAGCAGTACTTC.

The J gene is TRBJ1-6, the V gene TRBV19; TRBD1 matches at 7 bases. V was pared by 5 bases and J by 7 bases, with 17 bases of the junction left unmatched. This CDR3 has 18 residues. Germline CDR1 LNHDA, CDR2 SQIVND (reference sequence). CDR3 in DNA: TGTGCCAGTAGTCTACCAAGGAGGGCAGGGGGTTACAATTCACCCCTCCACTTT. Its translation: CASSLPRRAGGYNSPLHF.

This clone was recorded only once. The CDR3 sequence is CASSLDVSGNTIYF. The DNA of the CDR3 is TGCGCCAGCAGCTTGGACGTATCTGGAAACACCATATATTTT. The V call is TRBV5-1, the J call TRBJ1-3; D call uncertain. This CDR3 region has 14 residues. V was cut by 0 bases and J by 1 base, with 5 bases left in between. Germline values: CDR1 SGHRS, CDR2 YFSETQ.

This chain connects TRBV6-5 to TRBJ1-2; the match to TRBD1 covers 7 bases. The germline CDR1 and CDR2 sequences are MNHEY and SVGAGI. With 0 bases clipped from V and 7 bases from J, the junction kept 8 bases outside the gene matches. The CDR3 is 15 amino acids. The CDR3 loop is CASSYSSGGGLGYTF. DNA of the CDR3: TGTGCCAGCAGTTACTCCTCAGGGGGGGGGCTTGGCTACACCTTC.

This clone was seen just once. The CDR3 sequence is CASSFPGQETQYF. Here the CDR3 DNA reads TGTGCCAGCAGCTTCCCAGGCCAAGAGACCCAGTACTTC. The chain joins TRBV5-8 to TRBJ2-5; D is unresolved. The CDR3 length is 13 residues. From germline, CDR1 is SGHTS and CDR2 YDEGEE. V was trimmed by 2 bases and J by 1 base, leaving 6 bases between them. Based on the CDR3 plus reference TRBV5-8 and TRBJ2-5, the full variable domain is EAGVTQSPTHLIKTRGQQATLRCSPISGHTSVYWYQQALGLGLQFLLWYDEGEERNRGNFPPRFSGRQFPNYSSELNVNALELEDSALYLCASSFPGQETQYFGPGTRLLVL.

The chain uses TRBV24-1 and TRBJ1-1; D uncertain. V lost 1 base to trimming and J lost 2 bases, with 13 bases between them. Germline V gene data show CDR1 as KGHDR and CDR2 as SFDVKD. The CDR3 covers 16 residues. The CDR3 loop reads CATSDFGQEVNTEAFF. The CDR3, as DNA: TGTGCCACCAGTGATTTTGGGCAGGAGGTAAACACTGAAGCTTTCTTT.

The chain links TRBV7-8 to TRBJ2-7; 11 bases line up with TRBD2. Germline CDR1 reads SGHVS; CDR2 reads FQNEAQ. The length of the CDR3 is 17 residues. Losses at the gene ends were 6 bases for V and 2 bases for J; bases not matched to a gene: 12. The CDR3 DNA follows: TGTGCCAGCAGTCGTAAGGCGACTAGCGGGGTGACCTACGAGCAGTACTTC. This sequence encodes CASSRKATSGVTYEQYF.

This chain links TRBV19 with TRBJ2-5; D is perhaps TRBD2 (5 bases). Germline-derived CDR1 and CDR2 are LNHDA and SQIVND (reference sequence). The CDR3 extends over 13 amino acids. V was pared by 8 bases and J by 2 bases, with 12 bases between. CDR3 coding DNA: TGTGCCAGTTCCAACCCGGGGCAAGAGACCCAGTACTTC. This translates into CASSNPGQETQYF.